The next 8 T cell receptor beta chains were all read from a single sample in a study of blood T cell repertoires in COVID-19. The table came from immunoSEQ multiplex PCR; TCRdb's copy has only in-frame clones and leaves some out. The data show around 100,000 clones, around 87% seen once. The sample comprised peripheral blood. The receptor source for this set is a man in his forties or fifties with active or convalescent COVID-19.

The chain has TRBV24-1 and TRBJ2-3, with 9 bases aligning to TRBD1. CDR3 length: 15 amino acids. CDR1 and CDR2 from the germline V gene are KGHDR and SFDVKD. Losses at the gene ends were 3 bases for V and 3 bases for J; bases not matched to a gene: 3. The CDR3 DNA reads as TGTGCCACCAGTGATAACAGGGGGCGAACAGATACGCAGTATTTT. Amino acids: CATSDNRGRTDTQYF.

This clone has just a few counts. V and J are TRBV7-9 and TRBJ1-1; 7 bases agree with TRBD1. The CDR3 spans 14 residues. Germline values: CDR1 SEHNR, CDR2 FQNEAQ (reference sequence). The V and J ends lost 5 bases and 7 bases, in that order; junction bases with no gene match: 10. CDR3 DNA sequence: TGTGCCAGCAGCCGACAGGGCCCATCCCTTGAAGCTTTCTTT. Translation: CASSRQGPSLEAFF.

This chain joins TRBV28 and TRBJ1-2; D gene ambiguous. Trimming stripped 7 bases from V and 6 bases from J, with 12 bases between. CDR3 length: 12 amino acids. Germline CDR1 reads MDHEN; CDR2 reads SYDVKM. CDR3 nucleotide sequence: TGTGCCAGCACCAGTTCCAGAAATGGCTACACCTTC. As protein: CASTSSRNGYTF.

V gene TRBV6-5 combines with J gene TRBJ1-6; D may be TRBD1 (5 bases). The germline V gene encodes CDR1 MNHEY and CDR2 SVGAGI. CDR3 length: 12 residues. With 6 bases removed from V and 6 bases from J, the gap between germline ends came to 6 bases. CDR3 bases: TGTGCCAGCAGCCAGGGTAATTCACCCCTCCACTTT. Translated, it gives CASSQGNSPLHF.

This clone showed up just once. This chain links TRBV10-3 with TRBJ1-2; D might be TRBD1 (6 bases). The CDR3 covers 13 residues. V was clipped by 2 bases and J by 9 bases, with 13 bases between them. Germline assignment: CDR1 ENHRY and CDR2 SYGVKD. The CDR3 reads CAISEADSRRYTF. In DNA form, the CDR3 reads TGTGCCATCAGTGAGGCGGACAGCCGACGCTACACCTTC.

The chain is built from TRBV7-2 and TRBJ1-2; no clear D. Germline values: CDR1 SGHTA, CDR2 FQGNSA. Trimming removed 1 base at V and 0 bases at J, with 6 bases between. The CDR3 length is 14 residues. The CDR3 sequence: CASSLGGANYGYTF. The CDR3 DNA is TGTGCCAGCAGCTTAGGGGGAGCTAACTATGGCTACACCTTC.

The chain uses TRBV7-8 and TRBJ2-2; D unresolved. Germline V gene sequence: CDR1 SGHVS, CDR2 FQNEAQ. Trimming removed 3 bases at V and 0 bases at J, with 8 bases between. CDR3 length equals 15 residues. The CDR3 DNA reads as TGTGCCAGCAGCTTGGGCACCCCGAACACCGGGGAGCTGTTTTTT. Protein product: CASSLGTPNTGELFF.

The chain carries TRBV24-1 and TRBJ2-2, with 8 bases that match TRBD1. The junction had 10 bases not matched to a gene; V was cut back by 12 bases and J by 5 bases. CDR1 and CDR2 from the germline V gene are KGHDR and SFDVKD. The CDR3 covers 14 residues. CDR3 protein: CAPPTGEETGELFF. The CDR3 nucleotides read TGTGCCCCCCCGACAGGGGAAGAAACCGGGGAGCTGTTTTTT.